The 14 T cell receptor beta chains below were found in one sample sequenced in a study of blood T cell repertoires in COVID-19. Here immunoSEQ multiplex PCR was the method, and the copy in TCRdb shows in-frame clones only, minus some. The sample consists of about 160,000 clones, 70% to 85% of them appearing once. Sequenced: peripheral blood. These receptors came from an elderly woman with acute or convalescent COVID-19.

Points on this clone: Other DNA variants within this sample encode the same CDR3. This chain uses TRBV5-1 with TRBJ2-1, with 9 nucleotides matching TRBD2. After removal of 1 base from V and 1 base from J, the junction contained 0 bases not matched to a gene. The CDR3 has 15 residues. Germline V gene lookup returns CDR1 SGHRS and CDR2 YFSETQ. CDR3 region: CASSLTSGSYNEQFF. In DNA form, the CDR3 reads TGCGCCAGCAGCTTGACTAGCGGGTCCTACAATGAGCAGTTCTTC.

The chain couples TRBV19 to TRBJ1-4; 7 bases map to TRBD1. V lost 3 bases to trimming and J lost 0 bases; unmatched junction nucleotides: 1. Looked up from germline, CDR1 is LNHDA and CDR2 is SQIVND (reference sequence). This CDR3 comprises 15 residues. CDR3 region: CASSMGTATNEKLFF. The CDR3 bases are TGTGCCAGTAGTATGGGGACAGCAACTAATGAAAAACTGTTTTTT.

V gene TRBV5-6 combines with J gene TRBJ1-2, with TRBD1 matching over 7 bases. V gave up 4 bases and J gave up 0 bases; unmatched junction bases: 3. The germline V gene has CDR1 SGHDT and CDR2 YYEEEE. This CDR3 has 14 amino acids. CDR3 nucleotide sequence: TGTGCCAGCAGCCAGACAGGGCCTAACTATGGCTACACCTTC. This sequence encodes CASSQTGPNYGYTF.

A single count supports this clone. The chain links TRBV6-5 to TRBJ2-5, with 8 bases fitting TRBD2. CDR3 length equals 15 residues. Germline CDR1 and CDR2: MNHEY and SVGAGI. Trimming took 1 base from V and 8 from J; bases not matched to a gene: 9. CDR3 loop: CASSYLPSGSKTQYF. The CDR3 coding sequence is TGTGCCAGCAGTTACTTGCCCAGCGGGAGTAAAACCCAGTACTTC.

The chain is built from TRBV5-6 and TRBJ2-3; D remains unclear. V lost 2 bases and J 4 bases, leaving 8 bases between the germline ends. This CDR3 region has 13 residues. Per germline, CDR1 SGHDT and CDR2 YYEEEE. The CDR3 DNA follows: TGTGCCAGCAGCTTCGGTGAGGCAGATACGCAGTATTTT. It specifies CASSFGEADTQYF. The entire variable domain, with the rest obtained from reference TRBV5-6 and TRBJ2-3, is as follows: DAGVTQSPTHLIKTRGQQVTLRCSPKSGHDTVSWYQQALGQGPQFIFQYYEEEERQRGNFPDRFSGHQFPNYSSELNVNALLLGDSALYLCASSFGEADTQYFGPGTRLTVL.

The J gene is TRBJ1-2, the V gene TRBV10-3; TRBD1 is a possible D gene (6 bases). Germline CDR1 is ENHRY and CDR2 is SYGVKD. Trimming shortened V by 4 bases and J by 2 bases, and 11 bases separated the two germline ends. This CDR3 has 14 residues. CDR3 in DNA: TGTGCCATCAGTGTCGACAGGATAAACTATGGCTACACCTTC. Translation: CAISVDRINYGYTF.

This chain links TRBV19 with TRBJ2-7; TRBD2 matches 12 bases. The CDR3 spans 15 residues. Germline CDR1 LNHDA, CDR2 SQIVND (reference sequence). After removal of 1 base from V and 6 bases from J, the junction contained 4 bases not matched to a gene. The chain's CDR3 is CASSIGGLAGSEQYF. The CDR3 bases are TGTGCCAGTAGTATAGGGGGACTAGCGGGCTCCGAGCAGTACTTC. Based on the CDR3 plus reference TRBV19 and TRBJ2-7, the full variable domain is DGGITQSPKYLFRKEGQNVTLSCEQNLNHDAMYWYRQDPGQGLRLIYYSQIVNDFQKGDIAEGYSVSREKKESFPLTVTSAQKNPTAFYLCASSIGGLAGSEQYFGPGTRLTVT.

The V gene is TRBV5-1, the J gene TRBJ1-1, with a tentative D call TRBD1 (6 bases). The V gene's germline CDR1 is SGHRS and CDR2 YFSETQ. Trimming stripped 6 bases from V and 1 base from J, with 13 bases between. This CDR3 spans 14 amino acids. The CDR3 sequence: CASTPGQGNTEAFF. CDR3 sequence (DNA): TGCGCCAGCACACCGGGACAAGGGAACACTGAAGCTTTCTTT.

The J gene is TRBJ2-1, the V gene TRBV11-2, with TRBD1 identical over 7 bases. The junction had 5 bases not matched to a gene; V was cut back by 0 bases and J by 3 bases. Germline-derived CDR1 and CDR2 are SGHAT and FQNNGV. The CDR3 loop spans 16 amino acids. The CDR3 bases are TGTGCCAGCAGCTTAGATGGCACAGGGGTCTACAATGAGCAGTTCTTC. It is translated as CASSLDGTGVYNEQFF.

CDR3 bases: TGTGCCAGCACCTTGGACATTGCTAACTATGGCTACACCTTC. This gives the protein CASTLDIANYGYTF. This chain joins TRBV7-2 and TRBJ1-2; tentative D call: TRBD1 (5 bases). V lost 7 bases and J 0 bases, leaving 12 bases between the germline ends. Germline CDR1 reads SGHTA; CDR2 reads FQGNSA. This CDR3 spans 14 amino acids.

The CDR3 protein is CASSVQGANGELFF. In nucleotides, the CDR3 is TGTGCCAGCAGCGTACAGGGGGCTAACGGGGAGCTGTTTTTT. J is TRBJ2-2 and V is TRBV7-7, with TRBD1 identical over 9 bases. CDR3 length equals 14 residues. Looked up from germline, CDR1 is SSHAT and CDR2 is FNYEAQ (reference sequence). V lost 5 bases to trimming and J lost 7 bases; unmatched junction nucleotides: 5. The variable domain in full, completed from reference TRBV7-7 and TRBJ2-2, reads GAGVSQSPRYKVTKRGQDVTLRCDPISSHATLYWYQQALGQGPEFLTYFNYEAQPDKSGLPSDRFSAERPEGSISTLTIQRTEQRDSAMYRCASSVQGANGELFFGEGSRLTVL.

This clone appeared a few times. The chain carries TRBV3-1 (or the pseudogene TRBV3-2) and TRBJ1-1, with a weak D call TRBD1 (5 bases). CDR3 length: 14 amino acids. Trimming left V 5 bases short and J 8 bases short, with 18 bases between. Germline loops: CDR1 LGHDT, CDR2 YNNKEL (reference sequence). The CDR3 reads CASSDSDSGWEAFF. The CDR3 region has the DNA TGTGCCAGCAGCGACAGCGATAGTGGGTGGGAAGCTTTCTTT.

This clone was seen a few times. The chain combines TRBV7-9 with TRBJ2-1; tentative D call: TRBD1 (6 bases). The V end was cut by 5 bases, the J end by 3 bases, with 14 bases between. This CDR3 spans 15 amino acids. Germline values: CDR1 SEHNR, CDR2 FQNEAQ (reference sequence). The CDR3 DNA follows: TGTGCCAGCAGCCCCGCCGGACAGAACTACAATGAGCAGTTCTTC. Its translation: CASSPAGQNYNEQFF.

The chain has TRBV27 and TRBJ2-1, with D tentatively TRBD1 (6 bases). Per germline, CDR1 MNHEY and CDR2 SMNVEV (reference sequence). The CDR3 has 12 residues. V lost 2 bases and J lost 8, with 7 bases in between. The CDR3 loop reads CASSLRGYEQFF. CDR3 coding DNA: TGTGCCAGCAGTTTAAGGGGGTATGAGCAGTTCTTC.